Included here is one T cell receptor (beta chain) sequence, with context. Its antigen is not known. Data came from immunoSEQ multiplex PCR; TCRdb stores just in-frame clones and leaves some out. The sample consists of some 42,000 clones, roughly 80% of them appearing once. The time point was: week 23, last vaccination. The study gave 300 ug of mutant IDH1 20-mer peptide per vaccine dose, with topical imiquimod. The sample is drawn from a study of a mutant IDH1 vaccine in newly diagnosed glioma. Overall study context: Vaccines were first given 4-6 weeks after radiotherapy alone, or with temozolomide cycles. The earlier regimen, radiotherapy, temozolomide, or both, was most often both.

General study results and limits: The occurrence of vaccine-induced immune responses was seen in over 85% of patients.

The receptor was isolated from a man aged 45-65 years with glioma. The source was PBMCs, collected from a glioma patient whose treatment included an IDH1 peptide vaccine.

The CDR3 loop is CAISSGTGNYQPQHF. In DNA, the CDR3 is TGTGCCATCAGCTCCGGGACAGGGAACTATCAGCCCCAGCATTTT. This rearrangement joins TRBV10-3 to TRBJ1-5, with 9 bases that match TRBD1. The CDR3 extends over 15 amino acids. V trimming: 6 bases; J trimming: 5 bases; junction bases outside the gene matches: 8. Germline V gives CDR1 ENHRY, CDR2 SYGVKD.